A single sample gave rise to the 28 T cell receptor beta chains below, sequenced in a study of cytotoxic CD8 clonotypes in ibrutinib-treated CLL. This table comes from immunoSEQ multiplex PCR, and its TCRdb copy is limited to in-frame clones, with some not included. Of about 150,000 clones listed, roughly 83% were seen once; the top ten hold around 13%. The sample here was PBMCs, taken after 12 months of ibrutinib treatment. The receptors stem from a human donor with chronic lymphocytic leukemia.

The chain employs TRBV10-3 and TRBJ2-1; D remains ambiguous. Germline V gene sequence: CDR1 ENHRY, CDR2 SYGVKD. This CDR3 contains 11 residues. Trimming shortened V by 6 bases and J by 7 bases, and 7 bases separated the two germline ends. Written as DNA, the CDR3 is TGTGCCATCAGAGAGAATAATGAGCAGTTCTTC. Translated, it gives CAIRENNEQFF.

The rearrangement joins TRBV6-1 to TRBJ2-7; TRBD1 matches at 8 bases. Per germline, CDR1 MNHNS and CDR2 SASEGT. With 6 bases clipped from V and 0 bases from J, the junction kept 7 bases outside the gene matches. This CDR3 spans 15 amino acids. The CDR3 nucleotides read TGTGCCAGCAGGCAGGGACAGGCCCACTCCTACGAGCAGTACTTC. Protein product: CASRQGQAHSYEQYF.

The chain recombines TRBV6-5 with TRBJ1-5, with D possibly TRBD1 on 6 matching bases. The CDR3 totals 15 residues. Trimming left V 6 bases short and J 6 bases short, with 18 bases between. Germline assignment: CDR1 MNHEY and CDR2 SVGAGI. This chain's CDR3 is CASSSRGGAGQPQHF. For the CDR3, the DNA is TGTGCCAGCAGCTCACGGGGGGGGGCCGGTCAGCCCCAGCATTTT.

The chain joins TRBV7-8 to TRBJ1-1; D remains unclear. Trimming left V 4 bases short and J 7 bases short, with 10 bases between. CDR1 SGHVS and CDR2 FQNEAQ come from the germline V gene. CDR3 size: 12 residues. The CDR3, as DNA: TGTGCCAGCAGCTCCCCCTTCGATGAAGCTTTCTTT. Its translation is CASSSPFDEAFF. The variable domain in full, with the rest retrieved from reference TRBV7-8 and TRBJ1-1, is GAGVSQSPRYKVAKRGQDVALRCDPISGHVSLFWYQQALGQGPEFLTYFQNEAQLDKSGLPSDRFFAERPEGSVSTLKIQRTQQEDSAVYLCASSSPFDEAFFGQGTRLTVV.

The V and J genes are TRBV5-5 and TRBJ2-5; a possible D gene is TRBD1 (7 bases). Germline loops: CDR1 SGHKS, CDR2 YYEKEE (reference sequence). The CDR3 spans 15 residues. The V end was cut by 4 bases, the J end by 5 bases, with 18 bases between. This CDR3 is CASSKFRGAGETQYF. Written as DNA, the CDR3 is TGTGCCAGCAGCAAATTCAGGGGGGCGGGTGAGACCCAGTACTTC.

The CDR3 loop is CASSPVSGNEQFF. The CDR3 DNA reads as TGTGCCAGCTCACCGGTAAGCGGGAATGAGCAGTTCTTC. The J gene is TRBJ2-1, the V gene TRBV18; tentatively, D is TRBD2 (6 bases). Trimming took 3 bases from V and 7 from J, leaving 10 bases between them. The CDR3 totals 13 residues. CDR1 and CDR2 from the germline V gene are KGHSH and LQKENI.

The J gene is TRBJ2-7, the V gene TRBV13; unclear D gene. This CDR3 region has 14 residues. V lost 4 bases and J lost 7, with 17 bases in between. CDR1 and CDR2 from the germline V gene are PRHDT and FYEKMQ (reference sequence). CDR3 nucleotides: TGTGCCAGCAGCTCGAGTCGGTCCACTTTGGAGCAGTACTTC. Translating it yields CASSSSRSTLEQYF.

This chain links TRBV29-1 with TRBJ2-1; no clear D gene. V was shortened by 2 bases and J by 4 bases, with 6 bases between the two germline ends. CDR3 length equals 12 residues. CDR1 and CDR2 (germline): SQVTM, ANQGSEA. This CDR3 reads CSVEYGYNEQFF. CDR3 in DNA: TGCAGCGTTGAATACGGTTACAATGAGCAGTTCTTC.

This clone was recorded once. V gene TRBV7-3 combines with J gene TRBJ2-5; D perhaps matches TRBD2 (6 bases). Looked up from germline, CDR1 is SGHTA and CDR2 is FQGTGA. This CDR3 is 14 amino acids long. The V end lost 4 bases, the J end lost 2 bases, and 11 bases lay between the germline ends. CDR3 amino acids: CASSSVGGQETQYF. In DNA form, the CDR3 reads TGTGCCAGCAGCTCCGTTGGGGGGCAAGAGACCCAGTACTTC.

The chain has TRBV5-4 and TRBJ2-1; D ambiguous. Trimming took off 0 bases at V and 10 bases at J, with 5 bases between the two ends. Germline V CDR1 and CDR2: SGHNT, YYREEE (reference sequence). The CDR3 runs to 11 residues. CDR3 DNA: TGTGCCAGCAGCTTGGACGAAGAGCAGTTCTTC. Protein product: CASSLDEEQFF.

The rearrangement uses TRBV6-1 and TRBJ2-1, with TRBD2 matching over 11 bases. This CDR3 has 16 residues. CDR1 is MNHNS, CDR2 SASEGT, per germline. V dropped 3 bases and J dropped 4; count of bases not matched to a gene: 5. CDR3 DNA: TGTGCCAGCAGTGACCGACTAGCGGGATTGTACAATGAGCAGTTCTTC. Translating it yields CASSDRLAGLYNEQFF.

There are many counts of this clone. The gene calls are TRBV4-1 and TRBJ2-7; TRBD2 aligns across 7 bases. CDR3 length: 14 residues. Trimming removed 4 bases from V and 2 bases from J; junction bases left unmatched: 5. Per the germline V gene, CDR1 is MGHRA and CDR2 is YSYEKL. CDR3 sequence: CASSRGEGTYEQYF. CDR3 nucleotide sequence: TGCGCCAGCAGCCGGGGGGAGGGAACCTACGAGCAGTACTTC.

The gene calls are TRBV5-1 and TRBJ2-5; TRBD2 aligns across 10 bases. The CDR3 is 16 residues long. The germline gives CDR1 SGHRS, CDR2 YFSETQ. Trimming at V came to 0 bases and at J to 4 bases, leaving 6 bases not matched to a gene. The DNA of the CDR3 is TGCGCCAGCAGCTTGGTTCCTAGCGGGGGACCAGAGACCCAGTACTTC. Translated: CASSLVPSGGPETQYF.

V and J are TRBV6-5 and TRBJ1-2; D unresolved. Per the germline V gene, CDR1 is MNHEY and CDR2 is SVGAGI. The V end was cut by 7 bases, the J end by 3 bases, with 15 bases between. This CDR3 is 14 amino acids long. CDR3 nucleotides: TGTGCCAGCACCCGGAGAGGGCTCGACTATGGCTACACCTTC. As protein: CASTRRGLDYGYTF.

The gene calls are TRBV5-4 and TRBJ2-1, with D possibly being TRBD2 (5 bases). The V and J ends lost 4 bases and 0 bases respectively, with 17 bases between them. The CDR3 covers 17 residues. Germline V lookup: CDR1 SGHNT, CDR2 YYREEE (reference sequence). CDR3 coding DNA: TGTGCCAGCAGCCTGGGTGGGAGCCTAAGCTCCTACAATGAGCAGTTCTTC. Amino acid sequence: CASSLGGSLSSYNEQFF.

The V gene is TRBV18, the J gene TRBJ2-5; D is unresolved. Trimming took 1 base from V and 5 from J, leaving 8 bases between them. The CDR3 has 13 amino acids. CDR1 is KGHSH, CDR2 LQKENI, per germline. CDR3 in amino acids: CASSPRGRETQYF. CDR3 sequence (DNA): TGTGCCAGCTCACCACGGGGTAGGGAGACCCAGTACTTC.

This chain uses TRBV13 with TRBJ2-3; a weak D match, TRBD2 (5 bases). The V gene lost 5 bases and the J gene lost 2 bases, with 17 bases spanning the gap. Per the germline V gene, CDR1 is PRHDT and CDR2 is FYEKMQ (reference sequence). The CDR3 has 16 residues. CDR3 DNA sequence: TGTGCCAGCAGCCCTTCCACAACGGGGATCACAGATACGCAGTATTTT. It yields the protein CASSPSTTGITDTQYF. Full variable domain (missing parts from reference TRBV13 and TRBJ2-3): AAGVIQSPRHLIKEKRETATLKCYPIPRHDTVYWYQQGPGQDPQFLISFYEKMQSDKGSIPDRFSAQQFSDYHSELNMSSLELGDSALYFCASSPSTTGITDTQYFGPGTRLTVL.

The rearrangement joins TRBV6-1 to TRBJ2-3; no reliable D call. This CDR3 has 11 residues. Trimming left V 4 bases short and J 5 bases short, with 4 bases between. CDR1 MNHNS and CDR2 SASEGT come from the germline V gene. CDR3 nucleotide sequence: TGTGCCAGCAGTGGTCAAGATACGCAGTATTTT. It encodes CASSGQDTQYF.

This clone occurred once. The V call is TRBV6-5, the J call TRBJ2-4, with unresolved D. Germline CDR1 MNHEY, CDR2 SVGAGI. Trimming pared 6 bases from V and 7 bases from J, leaving 19 bases between. The CDR3 runs 15 residues. The DNA for the CDR3 is TGTGCCAGCAGCCCGGACGCCGCCCTAAGCAACATTCAGTACTTC. Protein sequence: CASSPDAALSNIQYF.

In this sample, this clone turned up once. The rearrangement joins TRBV2 to TRBJ2-5; unclear D gene. Trimming stripped 1 base from V and 0 bases from J, with 9 bases between. This CDR3 is 15 amino acids long. Per germline, CDR1 SNHLY and CDR2 FYNNEI. The CDR3 here is CASSEGATYQETQYF. The CDR3 nucleotides read TGTGCCAGCAGTGAAGGGGCGACGTACCAAGAGACCCAGTACTTC.

J is TRBJ2-7 and V is TRBV4-1; TRBD2 agrees at 8 bases. J was trimmed by 3 bases and V by 0 bases; bases with no gene match: 10. Germline CDR1 reads MGHRA; CDR2 reads YSYEKL. There are 17 residues in the CDR3. In nucleotides, the CDR3 is TGCGCCAGCAGCCAAGAGGTTACGGGACTAGTGATCTACGAGCAGTACTTC. It yields the protein CASSQEVTGLVIYEQYF.

This chain uses TRBV7-2 with TRBJ1-5; tentatively, D is TRBD1 (6 bases). Germline V gene data show CDR1 as SGHTA and CDR2 as FQGNSA. Trimming stripped 1 base from V and 0 bases from J, with 10 bases between. CDR3 length: 16 amino acids. CDR3 bases: TGTGCCAGCAGCTTAGTCGGGACAAATAGCAATCAGCCCCAGCATTTT. This translates into CASSLVGTNSNQPQHF.

This sequence joins TRBV10-3 and TRBJ2-7; 7 bases are a match to TRBD1. Germline CDR1 and CDR2: ENHRY and SYGVKD. The V and J ends lost 5 bases and 3 bases, in that order; junction bases with no gene match: 4. CDR3 size: 13 residues. The CDR3 protein is CAISNAGGYEQYF. Written as DNA, the CDR3 is TGTGCCATCAGTAACGCAGGGGGCTACGAGCAGTACTTC.

The genes are TRBV5-1 and TRBJ2-1; 8 bases match TRBD1. The ends lost 7 bases at V and 6 bases at J; junction bases unmatched: 6. This CDR3 is built from 13 residues. Germline lookup yields CDR1 SGHRS and CDR2 YFSETQ. The CDR3 DNA reads TGCGCCAGCGCGGGACAGGACATCAATGAGCAGTTCTTC. It translates to CASAGQDINEQFF.

This chain uses TRBV5-4 with TRBJ2-7; TRBD2 matches 10 bases. With 3 bases clipped from V and 5 bases from J, the junction kept 5 bases outside the gene matches. The length of the CDR3 is 14 residues. From germline, CDR1 is SGHNT and CDR2 YYREEE (reference sequence). The CDR3 reads CASSWDLAGDEQYF. The CDR3 DNA follows: TGTGCCAGCAGCTGGGATCTAGCGGGAGACGAGCAGTACTTC.

This chain connects TRBV5-1 to TRBJ2-7, with TRBD1 matching 8 bases. The CDR3 runs 17 residues. Germline lookup yields CDR1 SGHRS and CDR2 YFSETQ. V lost 2 bases to trimming and J lost 0 bases; unmatched junction nucleotides: 10. This chain's CDR3 is CASSLLVRDRFSYEQYF. The DNA of the CDR3 is TGCGCCAGCAGCTTACTAGTACGGGACAGGTTCTCCTACGAGCAGTACTTC.

The V gene is TRBV4-2, the J gene TRBJ2-1, with 8 bases fitting TRBD2. This CDR3 spans 15 amino acids. After removal of 3 bases from V and 9 bases from J, the junction contained 10 bases not matched to a gene. From germline, CDR1 is LGHNA and CDR2 YNFKEQ. The CDR3 region is CASSHGSAGDVEQFF. The CDR3, as DNA: TGTGCCAGCAGCCATGGATCAGCGGGGGATGTTGAGCAGTTCTTC.

The V and J genes are TRBV27 and TRBJ2-1; 8 bases match TRBD2. The germline V gene encodes CDR1 MNHEY and CDR2 SMNVEV (reference sequence). This CDR3 has 14 amino acids. V lost 7 bases to trimming and J lost 7 bases; unmatched junction nucleotides: 9. The CDR3 nucleotides read TGTGCCAGCATTTTCTTGGCGGGGGGAAATGAGCAGTTCTTC. Residues: CASIFLAGGNEQFF.